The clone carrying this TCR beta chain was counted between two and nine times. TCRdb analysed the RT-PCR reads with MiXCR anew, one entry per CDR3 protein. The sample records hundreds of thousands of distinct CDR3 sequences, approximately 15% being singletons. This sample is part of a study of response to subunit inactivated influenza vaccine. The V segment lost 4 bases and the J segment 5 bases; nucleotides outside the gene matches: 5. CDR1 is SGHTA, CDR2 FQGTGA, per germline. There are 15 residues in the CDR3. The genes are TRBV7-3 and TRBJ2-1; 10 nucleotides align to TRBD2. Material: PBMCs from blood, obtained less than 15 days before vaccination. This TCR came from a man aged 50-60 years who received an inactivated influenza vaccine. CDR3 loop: CASSSLAGQNNEQFF. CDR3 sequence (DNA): TGTGCCAGCAGCTCACTAGCGGGACAGAACAATGAGCAGTTCTTC.